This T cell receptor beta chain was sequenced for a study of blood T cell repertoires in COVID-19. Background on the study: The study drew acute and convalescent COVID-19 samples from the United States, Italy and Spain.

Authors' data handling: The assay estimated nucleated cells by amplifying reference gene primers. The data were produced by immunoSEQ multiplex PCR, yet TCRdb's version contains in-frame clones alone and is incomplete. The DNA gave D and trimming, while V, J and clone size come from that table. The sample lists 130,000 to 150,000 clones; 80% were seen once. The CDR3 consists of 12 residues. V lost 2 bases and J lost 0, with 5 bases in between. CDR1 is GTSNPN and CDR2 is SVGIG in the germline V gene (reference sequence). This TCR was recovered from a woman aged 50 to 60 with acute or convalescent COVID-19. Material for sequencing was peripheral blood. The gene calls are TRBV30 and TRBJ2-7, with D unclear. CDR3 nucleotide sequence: TGTGCCTGGAGTTGGCACTCCTACGAGCAGTACTTC. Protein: CAWSWHSYEQYF. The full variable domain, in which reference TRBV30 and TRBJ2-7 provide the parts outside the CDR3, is SQTIHQWPATLVQPVGSPLSLECTVEGTSNPNLYWYRQAAGRGLQLLFYSVGIGQISSEVPQNLSASRPQDRQFILSSKKLLLSDSGFYLCAWSWHSYEQYFGPGTRLTVT.